This TCR beta chain was sequenced in a study of OX40 agonist ivuxolimab in advanced cancers. With respect to the entire study: Ivuxolimab was an agonistic, fully human IgG2 monoclonal antibody directed against OX40 (CD134), a costimulatory receptor. The purpose of peripheral TCRbeta sequencing was to test whether ivuxolimab changed TCR sequence diversity and led to clonal T-cell expansion. A male proportion of 70% to 90% and a mean age of approximately 62 years, ranging from roughly 20 to 80, were recorded for the dose-escalation cohort. Three dose-escalation patients achieved partial responses, one with hepatocellular carcinoma and two with cutaneous melanoma. The monotherapy dose-escalation portion (N ≈ 50 patients) of the phase I ivuxolimab trial is reported in the paper. Intravenous ivuxolimab was administered to patients every 2 weeks at six dose levels: 0.01, 0.1, 0.3, 1.5, 3 and 10 mg/kg. Of the approximately 50 dose-escalation patients, hepatocellular carcinoma was present in roughly 19, melanoma in some 15, renal cell carcinoma in 9 and head and neck cancer in 9. Prior anti-PD-1, anti-PD-L1 or anti-CTLA-4 therapy was permitted, and 30% to 45% of dose-escalation patients had received checkpoint inhibitors. Results and caveats for the whole study, not just this receptor: Low levels of normalized T-cell clonal expansion were also seen in some patients who did not respond. On average, CD8+ T cells showed more expanded clones than CD4+ T cells after ivuxolimab. Partial responders in the 0.1-3.0 mg/kg groups had among the lowest normalized peripheral clonal expansion, especially among CD8+ T cells. At doses of 0.1 to 3.0 mg/kg, clonal expansion of both CD4+ and CD8+ T cells in blood was seen between baseline and week 6. The antigen specificity of the peripheral T cells that underwent clonal expansion was not determined.

For sequencing of the TCRbeta CDR3 region, genomic DNA was extracted from the sorted cells. TCRbeta CDR3 regions were sequenced using the immunoSEQ Assay. The clones in this table, taken by TCRdb from immuneACCESS, are in-frame only. Not every clone is retained; where verified, under half of the shortfall comes from an unresolved V gene, and the cause of the rest is unknown. Within this sample are around 80,000 clones, with roughly 92% of them counted one time only. The ten largest account for around 0.65% of the sample. The trial excluded patients who had a history of autoimmune disease or who were on systemic immunosuppression. Peripheral blood for TCR sequencing was collected from all dose cohorts at baseline, on cycle 4 day 1, and on cycle 7 day 1. The samples were drawn from a first-in-human, open-label, multicenter phase I dose-escalation trial of ivuxolimab. Adults with locally advanced or metastatic melanoma, renal cell, hepatocellular, or head and neck squamous cell carcinoma were enrolled in the trial. Before TCR sequencing, CD4+ T cells and CD8+ T cells from peripheral blood were sorted into separate populations.

Trimming leaves V shorter by 4 bases and J shorter by 4 bases, with the junction holding 10 bases beyond the gene matches. As encoded in the germline V gene, CDR1 is SGHRS while CDR2 is YFSETQ. From the cysteine through the phenylalanine, the CDR3 covers 15 amino acids. Only the CDR3 region is kept as DNA, spanning 45 bases read in frame from base 1. For this clone: No cognate antigen has been identified for it. No qualities accompany the bases; no much larger clone lies one base away.

Recombination joined TRBV5-1 with TRBJ1-1, with TRBD1 matching 7 junction bases. This specimen was CD4+ or CD8+ T cells sorted from blood, taken in a trial of the OX40 agonist ivuxolimab. The clonotype was recovered from an adult with an advanced solid tumor such as melanoma, head and neck, liver or kidney cancer. The nucleotide sequence is TGCGCCAGCAGCATACAGGGGTTTGGAGGCACTGAAGCTTTCTTT. Translated, it gives CASSIQGFGGTEAFF.